This T cell receptor (beta chain) was identified in a study of response to subunit inactivated influenza vaccine. Study-wide points: New T cells are recruited in small numbers by each seasonal influenza vaccination, according to the authors' suggestion.

Each CDR3 protein gets one entry after TCRdb re-called the RT-PCR reads with MiXCR. The sample records more than 450,000 distinct CDR3 sequences, 12% being singletons. The CDR3 loop spans 15 amino acids. After removal of 10 bases from V and 4 bases from J, the junction contained 11 bases not matched to a gene. This clonotype appeared a few times. Its antigen remains unknown. The chain employs TRBV12-3 or TRBV12-4 and TRBJ2-2; 8 bases align to TRBD2. This sequence was found in a man in his forties or fifties who received an inactivated influenza vaccine. This specimen was PBMCs from blood, taken on the day of vaccination. The CDR3 spells CAIALTGTSTGELFF. DNA for the CDR3: TGTGCCATCGCCCTGACCGGGACTAGCACCGGGGAGCTGTTTTTT.